Below are 22 T cell receptor beta chains sequenced from a single sample in a study of T cells in Graves' hyperthyroidism and ophthalmopathy. Amplified regions were TCR beta CDR3 sequences from RNA transcripts. Researchers ran a first-round RT-PCR on the TCR CDR3 using the HTBI primer set. A single record per CDR3 protein comes from TCRdb applying MiXCR to the multiplex PCR reads. Among 480,000 or so distinct CDR3 sequences listed, approximately 15% were seen once. The source material was blood. The receptors come from a woman under 30 with Graves' hyperthyroidism.

This clonotype has a count of ten or more. V and J are TRBV24-1 and TRBJ2-1, with 8 bases that match TRBD1. Germline CDR1 KGHDR, CDR2 SFDVKD. The CDR3 totals 14 residues. V shed 4 bases and J 7 bases; nucleotides not matched to a gene: 5. The CDR3 bases are TGTGCCACCAGTGAGGCGGGACAGGTAAATGAGCAGTTCTTC. Translated: CATSEAGQVNEQFF.

This clonotype was observed at least ten times. V usage is TRBV18 and J usage is TRBJ2-5; no clear D. Deletions cut 2 bases from V and 3 bases from J, with 4 bases between. The CDR3 has 12 amino acids. Germline CDR1 and CDR2: KGHSH and LQKENI. This chain's CDR3 is CASSPKEETQYF. The CDR3 coding sequence is TGTGCCAGCTCACCAAAAGAAGAGACCCAGTACTTC.

This clonotype was detected many times. V and J are TRBV19 and TRBJ2-1; either TRBD1 or TRBD2 may fit D (7 bases each). The CDR3 has 16 residues. Germline V gene sequence: CDR1 LNHDA, CDR2 SQIVND (reference sequence). With 6 bases removed from V and 5 bases from J, the gap between germline ends came to 20 bases. As DNA, the CDR3 is TGTGCCAGTAGCCCGATCGCAGGGGGGGATAACAATGAGCAGTTCTTC. The encoded protein is CASSPIAGGDNNEQFF. Using reference TRBV19 and TRBJ2-1 for the parts outside the CDR3, the full variable domain is DGGITQSPKYLFRKEGQNVTLSCEQNLNHDAMYWYRQDPGQGLRLIYYSQIVNDFQKGDIAEGYSVSREKKESFPLTVTSAQKNPTAFYLCASSPIAGGDNNEQFFGPGTRLTVL.

In the case of this clonotype: Since a much larger clone is just one base distant, this may be a read error. The chain links TRBV10-2 to TRBJ2-7; 7 bases line up with TRBD2. The CDR3 contains 13 residues. Germline V gene sequence: CDR1 WSHSY, CDR2 SAAADI. J was trimmed by 11 bases and V by 5 bases; bases with no gene match: 12. The CDR3 loop is CASSSGDTWEKYF. The CDR3 DNA reads as TGCGCCAGCAGTAGCGGGGATACGTGGGAGAAGTACTTC.

V is TRBV6-2 or TRBV6-3 and J is TRBJ1-4; D possibly corresponds to TRBD1 (5 bases). Trimming cost V 0 bases and J 6 bases, with 11 bases left between them. This CDR3 has 15 residues. CDR1 is MNHEY, CDR2 SVGEGT, per germline. The CDR3 DNA reads as TGTGCCAGCAGTTACTCACAGTCGGGGGATGAAAAACTGTTTTTT. Amino acids: CASSYSQSGDEKLFF.

This clonotype was found many times. The CDR3: CAISAIVNTEAFF. CDR3 in DNA: TGTGCCATCAGTGCCATAGTCAACACTGAAGCTTTCTTT. The chain recombines TRBV10-3 with TRBJ1-1; no definite D call. V gave up 4 bases and J gave up 2 bases, with 8 bases separating them. The CDR3 length is 13 residues. From germline, CDR1 is ENHRY and CDR2 SYGVKD.

This clonotype was recorded many times. The chain employs TRBV10-3 and TRBJ1-6; TRBD1 matches at 10 bases. Germline V gene lookup returns CDR1 ENHRY and CDR2 SYGVKD. The CDR3 is made up of 14 amino acids. After removal of 4 bases from V and 8 bases from J, the junction contained 2 bases not matched to a gene. CDR3 sequence (DNA): TGTGCCATCAGTGGAGGACAGGGGGATTCACCCCTCCACTTT. Translating it yields CAISGGQGDSPLHF.

The chain carries TRBV30 and TRBJ2-4; perhaps TRBD2 as D (6 bases). The V gene lost 2 bases and the J gene lost 8 bases, with 13 bases spanning the gap. The CDR3 has 13 residues. Germline V gives CDR1 GTSNPN, CDR2 SVGIG (reference sequence). DNA for the CDR3: TGTGCCTGGAGTCCCGGGAGTATGTACATTCAGTACTTC. The encoded protein is CAWSPGSMYIQYF.

This clonotype has at least ten counts. The chain combines TRBV27 with TRBJ2-3; 10 bases match TRBD2. Looked up from germline, CDR1 is MNHEY and CDR2 is SMNVEV (reference sequence). The V segment lost 3 bases and the J segment 7 bases; nucleotides outside the gene matches: 4. CDR3 length: 14 residues. The CDR3: CASSFTSGTHTQYF. DNA of the CDR3: TGTGCCAGCAGTTTTACTAGCGGGACTCATACGCAGTATTTT.

This clonotype was counted at least ten times. The chain couples TRBV19 to TRBJ1-5, with D hard to call. Germline assignment: CDR1 LNHDA and CDR2 SQIVND (reference sequence). This CDR3 is 15 amino acids long. The germline V and J ends were trimmed by 7 bases and 0 bases, with 13 bases remaining between them. CDR3 sequence: CASTRAGYSNQPQHF. DNA for the CDR3: TGTGCCAGTACACGGGCCGGATATAGCAATCAGCCCCAGCATTTT.

The chain joins TRBV7-2 to TRBJ1-4; D may be TRBD1 (5 bases). With 10 bases removed from V and 2 bases from J, the gap between germline ends came to 17 bases. CDR1 SGHTA and CDR2 FQGNSA come from the germline V gene. The CDR3 is 15 amino acids. Written as DNA, the CDR3 is TGTGCCATCACCGAGCTGGGGGGGACTAATGAAAAACTGTTTTTT. Translation: CAITELGGTNEKLFF.

A few counts support this clonotype. This chain uses TRBV5-4 with TRBJ2-5; D may be TRBD1 or TRBD2 (5 bases each). Germline V gene sequence: CDR1 SGHNT, CDR2 YYREEE (reference sequence). The CDR3 runs 15 residues. V shed 4 bases and J shed 4 bases, with 17 bases lying between them. CDR3 loop: CASSVGDPSAETQYF. CDR3 nucleotides: TGTGCCAGCAGCGTGGGGGACCCGAGTGCAGAGACCCAGTACTTC.

This clonotype came up many times. V and J are TRBV20-1 and TRBJ2-1, with 16 bases lining up with TRBD2. In germline, CDR1 is DFQATT, CDR2 SNEGSKA (reference sequence). Trimming took 7 bases from V and 7 from J; bases not matched to a gene: 4. This CDR3 is 14 amino acids long. The CDR3 protein is CSELGLAGGNEQFF. CDR3 sequence (DNA): TGCAGTGAACTGGGACTAGCGGGAGGGAATGAGCAGTTCTTC.

With regard to this clonotype: A much larger clone lies one base from this, so it may be a read error. The missing conserved phenylalanine or tryptophan at the end of this CDR3 makes a read error likely. CDR3 sequence: CSVTVGLSWGTEAFS. In DNA, the CDR3 is TGCAGCGTCACTGTGGGACTTTCCTGGGGCACTGAAGCTTTCTCT. The V and J genes are TRBV29-1 and TRBJ1-1, with D possibly being TRBD1 (5 bases). The CDR3 contains 15 residues. The ends were cut back, 6 bases at V and 4 bases at J, with 21 bases in the middle. CDR1 SQVTM and CDR2 ANQGSEA come from the germline V gene.

Only a few counts were recorded for this clonotype. The chain combines TRBV10-3 with TRBJ2-1, with D perhaps being TRBD1 or TRBD2 (6 bases each). Trimming stripped 7 bases from V and 8 bases from J, with 15 bases between. The length of the CDR3 is 13 residues. Germline CDR1 ENHRY, CDR2 SYGVKD. The CDR3 region is CAITGATFHEQFF. The CDR3 coding sequence is TGTGCCATCACGGGGGCGACGTTCCATGAGCAGTTCTTC.

The chain uses TRBV7-9 and TRBJ2-5; 15 bases fit TRBD2. Germline CDR1 reads SEHNR; CDR2 reads FQNEAQ (reference sequence). This CDR3 spans 20 amino acids. Trimming at V came to 3 bases and at J to 5 bases, leaving 16 bases not matched to a gene. CDR3 sequence (DNA): TGTGCCAGCAGCTTCCCAAGGAGGACTAGCGGGAGGGCGGACGTGGAGACCCAGTACTTC. This gives the protein CASSFPRRTSGRADVETQYF.

Ten or more counts support this clonotype. The chain combines TRBV2 with TRBJ2-5; 9 bases are shared with TRBD1. Germline lookup yields CDR1 SNHLY and CDR2 FYNNEI. V gave up 8 bases and J gave up 4 bases; unmatched junction bases: 14. The length of the CDR3 is 16 residues. CDR3 nucleotide sequence: TGTGCCAGCCCCGGAAGGGACAGGGCCACGGGAGAGACCCAGTACTTC. Residues: CASPGRDRATGETQYF.

V usage is TRBV11-2 and J usage is TRBJ2-5, with D uncertain. The ends were cut back, 4 bases at V and 4 bases at J, with 13 bases in the middle. CDR1 SGHAT and CDR2 FQNNGV come from the germline V gene. This CDR3 contains 14 residues. CDR3 residues: CASSSLGLGETQYF. Here the CDR3 DNA reads TGTGCCAGCAGCTCCCTCGGGCTTGGAGAGACCCAGTACTTC.

A few counts support this clonotype. At one end the junction does not follow the germline gene, possibly because of a read error. The chain links TRBV5-1 to TRBJ1-2; D is unresolved. This CDR3 contains 14 residues. Germline CDR1 reads SGHRS; CDR2 reads YFSETQ. The DNA of the CDR3 is TGCGCCAGCAGCCCGGCAGCGCACGACTATGGCTACGCCTTC. The encoded protein is CASSPAAHDYGYAF.

This clonotype was detected many times. The chain employs TRBV20-1 and TRBJ2-1, with 8 nucleotides matching TRBD2. Germline CDR1 is DFQATT and CDR2 is SNEGSKA (reference sequence). The CDR3 totals 16 residues. V was pared by 0 bases and J by 7 bases, with 11 bases of the junction left unmatched. CDR3 sequence (DNA): TGCAGTGCTAGAGATCACGGGAGGGCCGGAGGTAATGAGCAGTTCTTC. As protein: CSARDHGRAGGNEQFF.

The chain combines TRBV11-2 with TRBJ2-7, with unresolved D. The CDR3 contains 15 residues. V lost 5 bases and J 0 bases, leaving 14 bases between the germline ends. The germline CDR1 and CDR2 sequences are SGHAT and FQNNGV. The DNA of the CDR3 is TGTGCCAGCAGCAACGCTGAGCTTAGCTCCTACGAGCAGTACTTC. Translation gives CASSNAELSSYEQYF.

This clonotype has ten or more counts. This sequence joins TRBV5-1 and TRBJ1-1, with 7 bases that match TRBD1. Germline V lookup: CDR1 SGHRS, CDR2 YFSETQ. V lost 0 bases and J lost 0; bases outside the gene matches: 2. The CDR3 loop spans 15 amino acids. The CDR3: CASSLAGTVNTEAFF. The CDR3 nucleotides are TGCGCCAGCAGCTTGGCCGGGACAGTGAACACTGAAGCTTTCTTT.